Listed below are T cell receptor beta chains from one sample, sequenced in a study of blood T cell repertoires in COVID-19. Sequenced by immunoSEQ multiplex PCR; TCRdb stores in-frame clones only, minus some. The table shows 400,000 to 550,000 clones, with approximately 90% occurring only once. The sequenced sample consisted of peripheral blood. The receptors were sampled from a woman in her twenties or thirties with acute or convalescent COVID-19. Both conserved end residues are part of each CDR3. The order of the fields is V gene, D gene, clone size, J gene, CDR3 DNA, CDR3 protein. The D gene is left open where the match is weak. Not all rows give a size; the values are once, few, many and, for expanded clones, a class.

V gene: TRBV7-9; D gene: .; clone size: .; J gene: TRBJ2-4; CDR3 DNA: TGTGCCAGCACCGACTTAACAGGGATTCAGTACTTC; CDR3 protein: CASTDLTGIQYF
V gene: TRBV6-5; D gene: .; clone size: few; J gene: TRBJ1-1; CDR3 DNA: TGTGCCAGCAGTACCGCTGGCAGGACTGAAGCTTTCTTT; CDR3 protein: CASSTAGRTEAFF
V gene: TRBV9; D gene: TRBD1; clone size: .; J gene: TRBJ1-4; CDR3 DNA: TGTGCCAGCAGCGCCCGACAGGGTGATGAAAAACTGTTTTTT; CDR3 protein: CASSARQGDEKLFF
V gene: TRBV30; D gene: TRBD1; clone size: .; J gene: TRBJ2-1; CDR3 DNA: TGTGCCTGGAGTCCACTGGACAGGGTAGATGAGCAGTTCTTC; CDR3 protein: CAWSPLDRVDEQFF
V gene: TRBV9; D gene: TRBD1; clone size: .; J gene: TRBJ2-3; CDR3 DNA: TGTGCCAGCAGCGTTGGGACAGCGGTAGATACGCAGTATTTT; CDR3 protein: CASSVGTAVDTQYF
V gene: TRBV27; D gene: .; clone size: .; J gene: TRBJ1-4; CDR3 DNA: TGTGCCAGCAGACAACAGGGCCGATTCCCTAATGAAAAACTGTTTTTT; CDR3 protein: CASRQQGRFPNEKLFF
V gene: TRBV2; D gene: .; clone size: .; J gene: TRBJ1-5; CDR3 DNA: TGTGCCAGCAGCCCTGGGCCCGTGCCCCAGCATTTT; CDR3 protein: CASSPGPVPQHF
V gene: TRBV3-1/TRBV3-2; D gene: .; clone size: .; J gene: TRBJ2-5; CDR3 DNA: TGTGCCAGCAGCCATCAAATTCTACGTGCGAGGGAGACCCAGTACTTC; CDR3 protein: CASSHQILRARETQYF
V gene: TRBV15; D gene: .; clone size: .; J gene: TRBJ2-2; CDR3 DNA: TGTGCCACCAGCAGAGATTGGGGAAGCGGTACGAACACCGGGGAGCTGTTTTTT; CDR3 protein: CATSRDWGSGTNTGELFF
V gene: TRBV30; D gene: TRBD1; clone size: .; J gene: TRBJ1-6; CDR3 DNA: TGTGCCTGGAGTGGATGGACAGGGGATTTCTTCTCCTATAATTCACCCCTCCACTTT; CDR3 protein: CAWSGWTGDFFSYNSPLHF
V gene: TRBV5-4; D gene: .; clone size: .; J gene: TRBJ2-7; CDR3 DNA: TGTGCCAGCAGACTTCAGGGATCCCTCTACGAGCAGTACTTC; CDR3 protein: CASRLQGSLYEQYF
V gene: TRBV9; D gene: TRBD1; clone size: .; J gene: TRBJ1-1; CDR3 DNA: TGTGCCAGCAGCCTAGGACAGGGAAGTATCACTGAAGCTTTCTTT; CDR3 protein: CASSLGQGSITEAFF
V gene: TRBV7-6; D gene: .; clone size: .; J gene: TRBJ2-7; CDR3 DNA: TGTGCCAGCAGCTTAACACCAACCGGGACAAGGGGCAACGAGCAGTACTTC; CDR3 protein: CASSLTPTGTRGNEQYF
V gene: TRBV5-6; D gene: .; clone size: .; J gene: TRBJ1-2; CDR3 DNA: TGTGCCAGCAGTCTATACGGAGTCGTGGGCTACACCTTC; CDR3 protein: CASSLYGVVGYTF
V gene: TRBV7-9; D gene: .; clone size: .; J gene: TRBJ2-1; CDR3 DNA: TGTGCCAGCAACCTAGACAGTAGCTCCTACAATGAGCAGTTCTTC; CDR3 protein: CASNLDSSSYNEQFF
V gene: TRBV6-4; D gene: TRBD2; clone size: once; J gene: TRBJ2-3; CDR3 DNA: TGTGCCAGCAGCCCCACTAGCGGGGGGGCAATAGATACGCAGTATTTT; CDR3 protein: CASSPTSGGAIDTQYF
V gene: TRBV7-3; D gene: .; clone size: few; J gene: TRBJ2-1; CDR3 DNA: TGTGCCAGCAGCTTCAATCCGGGTCAGCGAAAGTTCTTC; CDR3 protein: CASSFNPGQRKFF
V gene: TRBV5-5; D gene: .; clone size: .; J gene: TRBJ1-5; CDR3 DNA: TGTGCCAGCAGCTTCGGGGTGGGTCAGCCCCAGCATTTT; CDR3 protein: CASSFGVGQPQHF
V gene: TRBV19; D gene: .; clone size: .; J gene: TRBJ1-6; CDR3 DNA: TGTGCCAGTAGTATACGGACAGATAATTCACCCCTCCACTTT; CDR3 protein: CASSIRTDNSPLHF
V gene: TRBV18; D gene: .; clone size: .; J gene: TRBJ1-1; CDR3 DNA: TGTGCCAGCTCACAACAGGGCATGAACACTGAAGCTTTCTTT; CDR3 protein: CASSQQGMNTEAFF
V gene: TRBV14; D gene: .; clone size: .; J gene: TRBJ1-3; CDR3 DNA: TGTGCCAGCAGCCAAGAATGGTTGGGCAGAGGAAACACCATATATTTT; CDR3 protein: CASSQEWLGRGNTIYF
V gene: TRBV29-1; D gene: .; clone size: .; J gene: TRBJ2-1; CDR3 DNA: TGCAGCGTTCACAGGGTAGGGGGAAACAATGAGCAGTTCTTC; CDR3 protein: CSVHRVGGNNEQFF
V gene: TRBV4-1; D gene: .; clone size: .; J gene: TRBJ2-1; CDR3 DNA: TGCGCCAGCAGCCAAACAGGCGGTAATGAGCAGTTCTTC; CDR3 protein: CASSQTGGNEQFF
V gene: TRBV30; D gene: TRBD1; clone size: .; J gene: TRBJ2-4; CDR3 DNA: TGTGCCTGGTCGGGACAGGGGTTAAACATTCAGTACTTC; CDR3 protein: CAWSGQGLNIQYF
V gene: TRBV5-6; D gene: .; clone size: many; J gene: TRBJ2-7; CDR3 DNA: TGTGCCAGCAGCTTGTATAACGAGGCCTACGAGCAGTACTTC; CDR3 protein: CASSLYNEAYEQYF